The 8 T cell receptor beta chains listed next were all sequenced from one sample in a study of early T cells in non-severe SARS-CoV-2 infection. A single record per CDR3 protein comes from TCRdb applying MiXCR to the 5' RACE reads. The repertoire holds 20,000 to 30,000 distinct CDR3 sequences, with about 4% as singletons. The sequencing sample was made of whole blood. The receptors come from an adult who was a healthcare worker with PCR-confirmed SARS-CoV-2 infection or an uninfected control (not recorded which).

Ten or more counts support this clonotype. The V and J genes are TRBV11-2 and TRBJ2-5, with 7 nucleotides matching TRBD2. Looked up from germline, CDR1 is SGHAT and CDR2 is FQNNGV. This CDR3 is built from 16 residues. The V segment lost 5 bases and the J segment 5 bases; nucleotides outside the gene matches: 14. CDR3 sequence: CASSPPGGRVGETQYF. The CDR3 DNA reads as TGTGCCAGCAGCCCCCCGGGAGGCAGGGTGGGCGAGACCCAGTACTTC. Combining the CDR3 with reference TRBV11-2 and TRBJ2-5 gives the whole variable domain EAGVAQSPRYKIIEKRQSVAFWCNPISGHATLYWYQQILGQGPKLLIQFQNNGVVDDSQLPKDRFSAERLKGVDSTLKIQPAKLEDSAVYLCASSPPGGRVGETQYFGPGTRLLVL.

This clonotype rates as medium-sized. The chain couples TRBV20-1 to TRBJ2-1; 10 bases agree with TRBD2. The J segment lost 13 bases and the V segment lost 2 bases, leaving 11 bases of the junction unmatched. CDR1 and CDR2 from the germline V gene are DFQATT and SNEGSKA (reference sequence). This CDR3 contains 14 residues. Written as DNA, the CDR3 is TGCAGTGCTAGATTACCTAGCGGGAGAAAGGGTCAGTTCTTC. Its protein is CSARLPSGRKGQFF.

The V call is TRBV7-9, the J call TRBJ2-7, with a tentative D call TRBD2 (5 bases). The length of the CDR3 is 13 residues. The ends were cut back, 0 bases at V and 4 bases at J, with 7 bases in the middle. CDR1 is SEHNR and CDR2 is FQNEAQ in the germline V gene (reference sequence). The CDR3: CASSLAWEYEQYF. The CDR3 region has the DNA TGTGCCAGCAGCTTAGCATGGGAGTACGAGCAGTACTTC.

Ten or more counts support this clonotype. CDR3 nucleotide sequence: TGTGCCAGCAGTCAATCCGGGACAGCCTACTACGAGCAGTACTTC. It specifies CASSQSGTAYYEQYF. This chain links TRBV6-5 with TRBJ2-7; 7 bases fit TRBD1. CDR1 and CDR2 from the germline V gene are MNHEY and SVGAGI. J gave up 3 bases and V 5 bases, and 10 bases lay outside the gene matches. The CDR3 contains 15 residues.

The J gene is TRBJ2-3, the V gene TRBV10-3, with 9 bases fitting TRBD2. Germline values: CDR1 ENHRY, CDR2 SYGVKD. The CDR3 length is 17 residues. J gave up 3 bases and V 3 bases, and 10 bases lay outside the gene matches. CDR3 sequence (DNA): TGTGCCATCAGTGAACCTCTGGGCGGGGGGGTGACAGATACGCAGTATTTT. Translated: CAISEPLGGGVTDTQYF.

This clonotype was detected many times. This chain connects TRBV20-1 to TRBJ1-1; no clear D. Germline V CDR1 and CDR2: DFQATT, SNEGSKA (reference sequence). This CDR3 region has 11 residues. V lost 2 bases and J 4 bases, leaving 5 bases between the germline ends. The CDR3 DNA sequence: TGCAGTGCTAGAAAAAGCACTGAAGCTTTCTTT. This translates into CSARKSTEAFF.

This chain links TRBV2 with TRBJ2-7; D is unclear. V was cut by 4 bases and J by 2 bases, with 21 bases left in between. This CDR3 comprises 17 residues. The germline V gene encodes CDR1 SNHLY and CDR2 FYNNEI. CDR3 sequence reads: CASSGSLLVGRPYEQYF. The CDR3, as DNA: TGTGCCAGCAGTGGTTCGTTACTTGTTGGTCGTCCCTACGAGCAGTACTTC.

This clonotype was seen many times. The CDR3 sequence: CASSGDRVYEQYF. The CDR3 DNA is TGTGCCAGCAGCGGGGACAGGGTTTACGAGCAGTACTTC. The chain combines TRBV7-9 with TRBJ2-7; 9 positions match TRBD1. CDR3 size: 13 residues. With 5 bases clipped from V and 4 bases from J, the junction kept 3 bases outside the gene matches. Germline V CDR1 and CDR2: SEHNR, FQNEAQ (reference sequence). Looking up the rest from reference TRBV7-9 and TRBJ2-7 gives the full variable domain: DTGVSQNPRHKITKRGQNVTFRCDPISEHNRLYWYRQTLGQGPEFLTYFQNEAQLEKSRLLSDRFSAERPKGSFSTLEIQRTEQGDSAMYLCASSGDRVYEQYFGPGTRLTVT.